The 30 T cell receptor beta chains given below trace back to one sample, sequenced in a study of cytomegalovirus exposure and HLA in healthy donors. The PCR employed 60 Vbeta primers together with 13 Jbeta primers. Only in-frame clones appear in the TCRdb table, and some are missing; sequencing was by immunoSEQ multiplex PCR. The sample records 150,000 to 200,000 clones, 65% to 85% being singletons. Sequenced material: PBMCs. Receptors were obtained from a man in his sixties in good health and CMV-seronegative.

Remarks on this clone: This sample includes further DNA sequences coding for the same CDR3. The J gene is TRBJ1-5, the V gene TRBV28; D is undetermined. CDR1 and CDR2 from the germline V gene are MDHEN and SYDVKM. The length of the CDR3 is 12 residues. V gave up 7 bases and J gave up 2 bases, with 6 bases separating them. CDR3 loop: CASISGNQPQHF. The CDR3 nucleotides are TGTGCCAGCATATCTGGCAATCAGCCCCAGCATTTT.

A word on this clone: Within the sample, other DNA sequences also encode this same CDR3. The genes are TRBV5-1 and TRBJ2-1; TRBD2 agrees at 7 bases. After removal of 0 bases from V and 4 bases from J, the junction contained 4 bases not matched to a gene. The CDR3 runs to 15 residues. Germline values: CDR1 SGHRS, CDR2 YFSETQ. The CDR3 loop is CASSLEGGPYNEQFF. CDR3 in DNA: TGCGCCAGCAGCTTGGAGGGAGGGCCGTACAATGAGCAGTTCTTC.

The chain carries TRBV6-5 and TRBJ1-4; 7 positions match TRBD1. The junction had 3 bases not matched to a gene; V was cut back by 2 bases and J by 6 bases. Germline loops: CDR1 MNHEY, CDR2 SVGAGI. The CDR3 is 14 residues long. The CDR3 protein is CASSYTGADEKLFF. Written as DNA, the CDR3 is TGTGCCAGCAGTTACACAGGGGCGGATGAAAAACTGTTTTTT.

With regard to this clone: A read error may account for a junction end that differs from germline. The V gene is TRBV7-9, the J gene TRBJ1-2; 8 bases agree with TRBD1. Germline V lookup: CDR1 SEHNR, CDR2 FQNEAQ (reference sequence). The CDR3 runs 15 residues. The CDR3 spells CSSSLGQGVDYGYTF. CDR3 bases: TGTTCCAGCAGCCTTGGACAGGGTGTAGACTATGGCTACACCTTC.

The CDR3 is CASSSGTRLNEQFF. CDR3 DNA sequence: TGTGCCAGCAGTTCCGGGACTAGGCTGAATGAGCAGTTCTTC. The V call is TRBV6-1, the J call TRBJ2-1, with TRBD2 matching over 8 bases. Trimming cost V 5 bases and J 7 bases; bases outside gene matches: 7. This CDR3 contains 14 residues. Per germline, CDR1 MNHNS and CDR2 SASEGT.

The rearrangement uses TRBV2 and TRBJ2-3; unclear D gene. CDR1 and CDR2 from the germline V gene are SNHLY and FYNNEI. With 3 bases removed from V and 0 bases from J, the gap between germline ends came to 10 bases. The CDR3 covers 15 residues. The CDR3 DNA is TGTGCCAGCAGTGATCGGTATACTAGCACAGATACGCAGTATTTT. Its protein product is CASSDRYTSTDTQYF.

The V and J genes are TRBV5-1 and TRBJ2-3; 12 bases match TRBD2. V was clipped by 3 bases and J by 8 bases; unmatched bases: 7. Germline V gene data show CDR1 as SGHRS and CDR2 as YFSETQ. This CDR3 has 15 residues. CDR3 bases: TGCGCCAGCAGCTCTAGCGGGGGGGCCGCCGGTACGCAGTATTTT. The encoded protein is CASSSSGGAAGTQYF. The whole variable domain, filled in from reference TRBV5-1 and TRBJ2-3, reads KAGVTQTPRYLIKTRGQQVTLSCSPISGHRSVSWYQQTPGQGLQFLFEYFSETQRNKGNFPGRFSGRQFSNSRSEMNVSTLELGDSALYLCASSSSGGAAGTQYFGPGTRLTVL.

This clone came up a few times. The chain recombines TRBV9 with TRBJ1-6; a possible D gene is TRBD1 (6 bases). Germline V lookup: CDR1 SGDLS, CDR2 YYNGEE. Deletions cut 3 bases from V and 8 bases from J, with 18 bases between. The CDR3 extends over 16 amino acids. The CDR3 nucleotides read TGTGCCAGCAGCGCAGGCTTAGGAGGGGGGGATTCACCCCTCCACTTT. It yields the protein CASSAGLGGGDSPLHF.

This rearrangement joins TRBV6-6 to TRBJ2-7, with D possibly matching TRBD1 (6 bases). Germline V gives CDR1 MNHNY, CDR2 SVGAGI (reference sequence). The ends were cut back, 4 bases at V and 3 bases at J, with 13 bases in the middle. There are 14 residues in the CDR3. Here the CDR3 DNA reads TGTGCCAGCAGTTTTCTTACAGGGTACTACGAGCAGTACTTC. Translated: CASSFLTGYYEQYF.

On this clone itself: Additional DNA sequences in this sample encode the identical CDR3. The V gene is TRBV5-6, the J gene TRBJ2-7; D perhaps matches TRBD1 (5 bases). This CDR3 contains 11 residues. The V end lost 3 bases, the J end lost 7 bases, and 8 bases lay between the germline ends. Germline V gene lookup returns CDR1 SGHDT and CDR2 YYEEEE. The CDR3 DNA is TGTGCCAGCAGCTCAGGGTGGGAGCAGTACTTC. Its protein is CASSSGWEQYF.

This clone is a singleton in its sample. The CDR3 DNA sequence: TGTGCCAGCAGCTCGTCAGGGGGGCAGGGGCTATATGGCTACACCTTC. The encoded protein is CASSSSGGQGLYGYTF. The chain is built from TRBV7-9 and TRBJ1-2; TRBD1 matches at 7 bases. This CDR3 contains 16 residues. The V and J ends lost 4 bases and 5 bases, in that order; junction bases with no gene match: 13. Germline CDR1 reads SEHNR; CDR2 reads FQNEAQ (reference sequence).

The V and J genes are TRBV5-1 and TRBJ2-3, with 8 bases lining up with TRBD2. This CDR3 has 14 amino acids. V was clipped by 10 bases and J by 2 bases; unmatched bases: 9. CDR1 is SGHRS and CDR2 is YFSETQ in the germline V gene. This CDR3 reads CASSAGANTDTQYF. CDR3 sequence (DNA): TGCGCCTCCTCAGCGGGGGCCAACACAGATACGCAGTATTTT.

The chain combines TRBV10-3 with TRBJ2-1, with 13 nucleotides matching TRBD2. Germline trimming cut 1 base from V and 6 bases from J; bases unmatched to any gene: 9. Germline V gene lookup returns CDR1 ENHRY and CDR2 SYGVKD. The CDR3 extends over 18 amino acids. The DNA for the CDR3 is TGTGCCATCAGTGAGTACAGGGTGGGACTAGCGGGGTCCAATGAGCAGTTCTTC. Its protein product is CAISEYRVGLAGSNEQFF.

The CDR3 nucleotides read TGCGCCAGCAGCTCTACTGGACAGGCGTCCGGGGAGCTGTTTTTT. As protein: CASSSTGQASGELFF. The chain is built from TRBV5-1 and TRBJ2-2, with 7 bases lining up with TRBD1. The CDR3 is 15 amino acids. Unmatched junction bases numbered 8, after V lost 3 bases and J lost 6 bases. Germline CDR1 is SGHRS and CDR2 is YFSETQ.

Here the CDR3 reads CASSYPGDYYNEQFF. In DNA form, the CDR3 reads TGTGCCAGCAGTTACCCCGGGGACTACTACAATGAGCAGTTCTTC. The gene calls are TRBV27 and TRBJ2-1; 7 nucleotides align to TRBD2. V lost 4 bases and J lost 3; bases outside the gene matches: 6. Germline V gives CDR1 MNHEY, CDR2 SMNVEV (reference sequence). The CDR3 has 15 residues.

The rearrangement uses TRBV14 and TRBJ1-2, with TRBD1 as a possible D gene (5 bases). The germline gives CDR1 SGHDN, CDR2 FVKESK. The CDR3 loop spans 14 amino acids. Trimming removed 4 bases from V and 2 bases from J, with 11 bases in between. The CDR3 loop reads CASSRPDRNYGYTF. The CDR3 DNA reads as TGTGCCAGCAGCCGACCCGACAGAAACTATGGCTACACCTTC.

This chain uses TRBV4-3 with TRBJ2-2; 9 positions agree with TRBD1. This CDR3 spans 17 amino acids. Trimming took 0 bases from V and 5 from J; bases not matched to a gene: 7. Looked up from germline, CDR1 is LGHNA and CDR2 is YSLEER. CDR3 DNA sequence: TGCGCCAGCAGCCAAGATACCGGGACAGGGAGGACCGGGGAGCTGTTTTTT. It specifies CASSQDTGTGRTGELFF.

The J gene is TRBJ2-5, the V gene TRBV7-2; possibly TRBD1 for D (5 bases). Germline assignment: CDR1 SGHTA and CDR2 FQGNSA. This CDR3 spans 14 amino acids. V was cut by 5 bases and J by 1 base, with 11 bases left in between. This chain's CDR3 is CASSPRQFQETQYF. The CDR3 DNA reads as TGTGCCAGCAGCCCAAGACAGTTCCAAGAGACCCAGTACTTC.

In this sample, this clone turned up once. The genes are TRBV21-1 and TRBJ2-2; the D segment call TRBD1 is taken from the table without a DNA check. TRBV21-1 is a pseudogene locus. The CDR3 consists of 20 residues. Written as DNA, the CDR3 is TGTGCCAGCAGCAGAACGCGACAGGGGGCTCTTACCCTGAGACCCGGGGAGCTGTTTTTT. Translated: CASSRTRQGALTLRPGELFF.

The chain has TRBV6-4 and TRBJ2-3, with TRBD2 matching 9 bases. V dropped 6 bases and J dropped 5; count of bases not matched to a gene: 6. The CDR3 is 14 residues long. Germline loops: CDR1 MRHNA, CDR2 SNTAGT. The CDR3 reads CASSRGGAEDTQYF. The DNA of the CDR3 is TGTGCCAGCAGCCGCGGGGGGGCCGAAGATACGCAGTATTTT.

The V and J genes are TRBV11-2 and TRBJ1-2, with a possible D match to TRBD1 (5 bases). Trimming left V 5 bases short and J 4 bases short, with 23 bases between. The CDR3 loop spans 17 amino acids. From germline, CDR1 is SGHAT and CDR2 FQNNGV. The CDR3 nucleotides read TGTGCCAGCAGCGGAGGGGAGTTGGGGCAGAAATTCTATGGCTACACCTTC. Protein: CASSGGELGQKFYGYTF.

This rearrangement joins TRBV7-9 to TRBJ2-5; TRBD2 aligns across 14 bases. Germline CDR1 SEHNR, CDR2 FQNEAQ (reference sequence). There are 16 residues in the CDR3. V gave up 5 bases and J gave up 5 bases; unmatched junction bases: 7. The CDR3 DNA follows: TGTGCCAGCAGCCAGACTAGCGGGGGGGCCTTCGAGACCCAGTACTTC. The encoded protein is CASSQTSGGAFETQYF.

The chain combines TRBV7-2 with TRBJ2-7; D is possibly TRBD1 (6 bases). CDR1 and CDR2 (germline): SGHTA, FQGNSA. There are 15 residues in the CDR3. V was shortened by 5 bases and J by 0 bases, with 14 bases between the two germline ends. The chain's CDR3 is CASSTQTGTSYEQYF. CDR3 bases: TGTGCCAGCAGCACCCAAACAGGGACCTCCTACGAGCAGTACTTC. The variable domain in full, completed from reference TRBV7-2 and TRBJ2-7, reads GAGVSQSPSNKVTEKGKDVELRCDPISGHTALYWYRQSLGQGLEFLIYFQGNSAPDKSGLPSDRFSAERTGGSVSTLTIQRTQQEDSAVYLCASSTQTGTSYEQYFGPGTRLTVT.

The V call is TRBV9, the J call TRBJ2-3; 15 nucleotides agree with TRBD2. The CDR3 runs to 16 residues. Germline trimming cut 3 bases from V and 4 bases from J; bases unmatched to any gene: 3. Per germline, CDR1 SGDLS and CDR2 YYNGEE. CDR3 sequence (DNA): TGTGCCAGCAGCGGGGGACTAGCGGGGGGTCCAGATACGCAGTATTTT. The encoded protein is CASSGGLAGGPDTQYF.

CDR3: CASSQEQAQIHFSRGYTF. Written as DNA, the CDR3 is TGCGCCAGCAGCCAAGAACAGGCCCAAATTCACTTCTCCCGTGGCTACACCTTC. The chain combines TRBV4-1 with TRBJ1-2, with a tentative D call TRBD1 (5 bases). The CDR3 has 18 residues. CDR1 and CDR2 from the germline V gene are MGHRA and YSYEKL. The V gene lost 0 bases and the J gene lost 7 bases, with 24 bases spanning the gap.

The J gene is TRBJ1-3, the V gene TRBV18; 7 positions agree with TRBD1. The CDR3 has 16 residues. The V segment lost 4 bases and the J segment 0 bases; nucleotides outside the gene matches: 6. Germline V lookup: CDR1 KGHSH, CDR2 LQKENI. CDR3 amino acids: CASSRQGQSSGNTIYF. CDR3 sequence (DNA): TGTGCCAGCTCACGTCAGGGACAGAGCTCTGGAAACACCATATATTTT.

The chain employs TRBV29-1 and TRBJ2-7, with D possibly matching TRBD2 (6 bases). The V gene lost 6 bases and the J gene lost 7 bases, with 16 bases spanning the gap. The germline CDR1 and CDR2 sequences are SQVTM and ANQGSEA. The CDR3 covers 12 residues. CDR3 DNA sequence: TGCAGCGTGGGGAGGACGTTTATGGAGCAGTACTTC. As protein: CSVGRTFMEQYF.

The genes are TRBV5-1 and TRBJ2-3; possibly TRBD1 for D (5 bases). From germline, CDR1 is SGHRS and CDR2 YFSETQ. This CDR3 has 14 amino acids. Trimming took off 3 bases at V and 2 bases at J, with 10 bases between the two ends. The CDR3 region is CASSWAGNTDTQYF. CDR3 sequence (DNA): TGCGCCAGCAGCTGGGCAGGGAACACAGATACGCAGTATTTT. The whole variable domain, filled in from reference TRBV5-1 and TRBJ2-3, reads KAGVTQTPRYLIKTRGQQVTLSCSPISGHRSVSWYQQTPGQGLQFLFEYFSETQRNKGNFPGRFSGRQFSNSRSEMNVSTLELGDSALYLCASSWAGNTDTQYFGPGTRLTVL.

For this clone: Other DNA sequences in the same sample also yield this CDR3. This sequence joins TRBV28 and TRBJ1-2, with TRBD1 identical over 9 bases. This CDR3 comprises 14 residues. J gave up 2 bases and V 2 bases, and 0 bases lay outside the gene matches. The germline CDR1 and CDR2 sequences are MDHEN and SYDVKM. In DNA form, the CDR3 reads TGTGCCAGCAGTTTAGGACAGGGGAACTATGGCTACACCTTC. Residues: CASSLGQGNYGYTF.

The rearrangement uses TRBV9 and TRBJ2-2, with 12 positions matching TRBD2. The CDR3 spans 17 residues. Germline V gives CDR1 SGDLS, CDR2 YYNGEE. The trim removed 2 bases at V and 2 bases at J, leaving 4 bases unmatched. For the CDR3, the DNA is TGTGCCAGCAGCGTCTCTAGCGGGAGGGCCAACACCGGGGAGCTGTTTTTT. The encoded protein is CASSVSSGRANTGELFF.